What follows are 9 T cell receptor beta chains derived from one specimen sequenced in a study of CD8 T cells in Susac syndrome. Reverse transcription of 0.5 to 1 ug RNA was performed with random hexamers. TCRdb re-derived calls from the immunoSEQ multiplex PCR reads in MiXCR, one entry per CDR3 protein. In the table there are approximately 130,000 distinct CDR3 sequences, roughly 89% of which are singletons. Source material: CD8+ T cells from PBMCs. These receptors were taken from a human donor with multiple sclerosis.

This clonotype was picked up a small number of times. The junction shows a germline mismatch at one end, possibly a read error. The genes are TRBV11-2 and TRBJ2-2, with TRBD2 matching 8 bases. Germline CDR1 reads SGHAT; CDR2 reads FQNNGV. The CDR3 covers 15 residues. The CDR3 DNA is TGTGCCAGCAGTTTAGCGGGGCCGAACACCGGGGAGCTGTTTTTT. This codes for CASSLAGPNTGELFF.

This chain joins TRBV13 and TRBJ2-7; 9 positions agree with TRBD1. Trimming took 3 bases from V and 1 from J; bases not matched to a gene: 4. This CDR3 has 15 residues. Germline values: CDR1 PRHDT, CDR2 FYEKMQ (reference sequence). CDR3 coding DNA: TGTGCCAGCAGCTTGGGACAGGGCGAGTCCTACGAGCAGTACTTC. Translation gives CASSLGQGESYEQYF.

J is TRBJ1-5 and V is TRBV10-2; D ambiguous. The V and J ends lost 8 bases and 2 bases respectively, with 10 bases between them. The germline gives CDR1 WSHSY, CDR2 SAAADI. The CDR3 totals 13 residues. Written as DNA, the CDR3 is TGCGCCAGCTCCTGGGTCGGCAATCAGCCCCAGCATTTT. Translated, it gives CASSWVGNQPQHF.

A single count supports this clonotype. The J gene is TRBJ2-2, the V gene TRBV12-3 or TRBV12-4, with 7 bases fitting TRBD2. The CDR3 totals 12 residues. V shed 6 bases, J shed 7 bases, and the junction held 2 bases outside the gene matches. In DNA, the CDR3 is TGTGCCAGCAGACCGGGGGGCGGGGAGCTGTTTTTT. Translation gives CASRPGGGELFF.

This chain uses TRBV29-1 with TRBJ2-7; no clear D. This CDR3 is built from 12 residues. V was clipped by 4 bases and J by 0 bases, with 7 bases between them. The germline V gene encodes CDR1 SQVTM and CDR2 ANQGSEA. CDR3 sequence reads: CSVVGNSYEQYF. CDR3 bases: TGCAGCGTTGTGGGGAACTCCTACGAGCAGTACTTC.

This chain connects TRBV29-1 to TRBJ2-7, with a tentative D call TRBD2 (5 bases). Per germline, CDR1 SQVTM and CDR2 ANQGSEA. The CDR3 is 12 residues long. Trimming took 3 bases from V and 3 from J, leaving 9 bases between them. The DNA for the CDR3 is TGCAGCGTTGAGGTGGGAGACTACGAGCAGTACTTC. Its protein product is CSVEVGDYEQYF.

By sample share, this clonotype is medium-sized. The V call is TRBV5-8, the J call TRBJ2-7; D call uncertain. This CDR3 comprises 14 residues. V lost 4 bases and J lost 3, with 14 bases in between. Germline V gene sequence: CDR1 SGHTS, CDR2 YDEGEE. The CDR3 region is CASSPPANVYEQYF. CDR3 nucleotide sequence: TGTGCCAGCAGCCCCCCGGCGAATGTCTACGAGCAGTACTTC. The whole variable domain, filled in from reference TRBV5-8 and TRBJ2-7, reads EAGVTQSPTHLIKTRGQQATLRCSPISGHTSVYWYQQALGLGLQFLLWYDEGEERNRGNFPPRFSGRQFPNYSSELNVNALELEDSALYLCASSPPANVYEQYFGPGTRLTVT.

The V gene is TRBV9, the J gene TRBJ2-7; possibly TRBD2 for D (5 bases). The CDR3 covers 15 residues. Germline V gives CDR1 SGDLS, CDR2 YYNGEE. With 0 bases removed from V and 4 bases from J, the gap between germline ends came to 14 bases. This CDR3 reads CASSVARGFEYEQYF. The CDR3 DNA reads TGTGCCAGCAGCGTAGCTCGAGGGTTTGAGTACGAGCAGTACTTC. The full variable domain, with the rest looked up from reference TRBV9 and TRBJ2-7, is DSGVTQTPKHLITATGQRVTLRCSPRSGDLSVYWYQQSLDQGLQFLIQYYNGEERAKGNILERFSAQQFPDLHSELNLSSLELGDSALYFCASSVARGFEYEQYFGPGTRLTVT.

The genes are TRBV6-2 or TRBV6-3 and TRBJ2-7, with 10 bases aligning to TRBD1. Trimming took 6 bases from V and 4 from J; bases not matched to a gene: 6. The CDR3 totals 14 residues. The germline CDR1 and CDR2 sequences are MNHEY and SVGEGT. In nucleotides, the CDR3 is TGTGCCAGCAGCAACGGGGACAGGGGTTACGAGCAGTACTTC. Translated: CASSNGDRGYEQYF.